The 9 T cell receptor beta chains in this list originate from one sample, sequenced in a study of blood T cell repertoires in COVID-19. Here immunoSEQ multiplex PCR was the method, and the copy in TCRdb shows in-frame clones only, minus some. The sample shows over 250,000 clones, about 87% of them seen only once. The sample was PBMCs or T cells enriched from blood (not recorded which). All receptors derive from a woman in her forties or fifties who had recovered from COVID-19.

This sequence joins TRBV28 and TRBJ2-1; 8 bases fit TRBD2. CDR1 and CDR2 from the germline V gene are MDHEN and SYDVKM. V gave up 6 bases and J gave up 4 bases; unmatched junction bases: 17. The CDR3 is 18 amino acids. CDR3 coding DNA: TGTGCCAGCAGCTCTAGGGGGGTATCTAGCGGGCGGTACAATGAGCAGTTCTTC. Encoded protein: CASSSRGVSSGRYNEQFF.

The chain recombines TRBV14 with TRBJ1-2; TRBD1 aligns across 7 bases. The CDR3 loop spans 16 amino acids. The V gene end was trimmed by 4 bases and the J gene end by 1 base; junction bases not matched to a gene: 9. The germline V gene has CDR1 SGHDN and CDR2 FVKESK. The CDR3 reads CASSRWTGVINYGYTF. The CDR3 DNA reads TGTGCCAGCAGCCGCTGGACAGGCGTTATTAACTATGGCTACACCTTC. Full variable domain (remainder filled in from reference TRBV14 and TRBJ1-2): EAGVTQFPSHSVIEKGQTVTLRCDPISGHDNLYWYRRVMGKEIKFLLHFVKESKQDESGMPNNRFLAERTGGTYSTLKVQPAELEDSGVYFCASSRWTGVINYGYTFGSGTRLTVV.

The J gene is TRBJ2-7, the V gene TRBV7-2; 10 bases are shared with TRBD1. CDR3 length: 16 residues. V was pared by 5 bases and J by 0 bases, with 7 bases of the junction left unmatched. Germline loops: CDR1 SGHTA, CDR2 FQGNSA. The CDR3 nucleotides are TGTGCCAGCAGCGCCCAACGGGACAGGGGCTCCTACGAGCAGTACTTC. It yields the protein CASSAQRDRGSYEQYF.

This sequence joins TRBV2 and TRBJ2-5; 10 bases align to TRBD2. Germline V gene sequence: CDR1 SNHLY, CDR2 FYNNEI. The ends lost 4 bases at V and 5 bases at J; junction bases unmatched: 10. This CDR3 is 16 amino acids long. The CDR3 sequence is CASSAQSGRAGETQYF. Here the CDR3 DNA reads TGTGCCAGCAGTGCCCAAAGCGGGAGGGCCGGGGAGACCCAGTACTTC.

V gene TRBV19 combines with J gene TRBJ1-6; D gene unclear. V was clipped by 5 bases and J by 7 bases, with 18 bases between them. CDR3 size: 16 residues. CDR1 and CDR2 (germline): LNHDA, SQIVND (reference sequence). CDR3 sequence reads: CASSSGRGRGNSPLHF. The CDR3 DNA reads TGTGCCAGTAGTTCGGGTCGCGGCAGAGGCAATTCACCCCTCCACTTT.

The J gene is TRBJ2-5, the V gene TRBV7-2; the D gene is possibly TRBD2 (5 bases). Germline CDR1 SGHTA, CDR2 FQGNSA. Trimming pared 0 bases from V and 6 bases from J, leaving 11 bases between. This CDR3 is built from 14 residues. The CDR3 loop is CASSLAGDPKTQYF. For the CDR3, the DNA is TGTGCCAGCAGCTTAGCGGGAGATCCGAAGACCCAGTACTTC.

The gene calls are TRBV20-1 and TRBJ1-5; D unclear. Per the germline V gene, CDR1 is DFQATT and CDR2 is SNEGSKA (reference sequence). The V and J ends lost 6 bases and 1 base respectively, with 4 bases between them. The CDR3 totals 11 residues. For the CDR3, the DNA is TGCAGTGCCGGGAGCAATCAGCCCCAGCATTTT. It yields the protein CSAGSNQPQHF.

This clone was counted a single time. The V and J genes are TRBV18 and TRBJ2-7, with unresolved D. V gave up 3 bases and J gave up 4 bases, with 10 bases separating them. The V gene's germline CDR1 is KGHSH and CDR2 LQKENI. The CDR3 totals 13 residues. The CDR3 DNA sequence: TGTGCCAGCTCACCCTCCGAGGCATACGAGCAGTACTTC. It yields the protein CASSPSEAYEQYF.

CDR3 sequence: CASSYRGQGNTEAFF. The CDR3 nucleotides are TGTGCCAGCAGTTACCGGGGACAGGGGAACACTGAAGCTTTCTTT. This chain connects TRBV6-2 or TRBV6-3 to TRBJ1-1; 9 bases map to TRBD1. With 2 bases clipped from V and 1 base from J, the junction kept 2 bases outside the gene matches. Germline assignment: CDR1 MNHEY and CDR2 SVGEGT. The CDR3 runs 15 residues.